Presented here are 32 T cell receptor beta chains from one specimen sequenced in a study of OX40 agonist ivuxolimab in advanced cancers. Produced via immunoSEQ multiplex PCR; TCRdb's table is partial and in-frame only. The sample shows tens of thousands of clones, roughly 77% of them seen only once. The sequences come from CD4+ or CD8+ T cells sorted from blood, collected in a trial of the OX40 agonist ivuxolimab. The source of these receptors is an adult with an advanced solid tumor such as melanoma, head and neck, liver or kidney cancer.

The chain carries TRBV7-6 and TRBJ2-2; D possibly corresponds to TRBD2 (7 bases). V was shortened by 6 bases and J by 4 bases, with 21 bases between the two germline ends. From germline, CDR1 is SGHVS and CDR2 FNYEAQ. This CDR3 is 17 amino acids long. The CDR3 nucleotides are TGTGCCAGCAGTCCCTCTTGGGGGGGGCGGATCACCGGGGAGCTGTTTTTT. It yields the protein CASSPSWGGRITGELFF.

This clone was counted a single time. CDR3 sequence (DNA): TGTGCCAGCAGCCCAGTAGCGGGAGAGTCCTACAATGAGCAGTTCTTC. Translating it yields CASSPVAGESYNEQFF. V gene TRBV7-9 combines with J gene TRBJ2-1; 9 nucleotides line up with TRBD2. V trimming: 5 bases; J trimming: 1 base; junction bases outside the gene matches: 6. CDR3 size: 16 residues. CDR1 SEHNR and CDR2 FQNEAQ come from the germline V gene (reference sequence).

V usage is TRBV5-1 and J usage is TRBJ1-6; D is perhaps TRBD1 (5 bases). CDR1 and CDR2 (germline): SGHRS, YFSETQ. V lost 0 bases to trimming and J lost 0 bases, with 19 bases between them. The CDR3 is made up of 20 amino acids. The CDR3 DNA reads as TGCGCCAGCAGCTTGGTGCCCCGGCAGGGTGGGTTCTCCTATAATTCACCCCTCCACTTT. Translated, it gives CASSLVPRQGGFSYNSPLHF.

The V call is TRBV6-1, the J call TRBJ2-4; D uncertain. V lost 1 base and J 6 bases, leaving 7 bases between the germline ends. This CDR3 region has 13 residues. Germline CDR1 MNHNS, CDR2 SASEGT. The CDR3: CASSEVVGNIQYF. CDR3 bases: TGTGCCAGCAGTGAAGTGGTCGGAAACATTCAGTACTTC.

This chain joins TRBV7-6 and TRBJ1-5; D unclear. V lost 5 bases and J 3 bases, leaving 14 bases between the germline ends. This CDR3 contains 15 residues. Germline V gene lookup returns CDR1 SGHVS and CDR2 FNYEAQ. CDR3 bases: TGTGCCAGCAGCGGTAAGAGACCTCCCAATCAGCCCCAGCATTTT. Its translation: CASSGKRPPNQPQHF.

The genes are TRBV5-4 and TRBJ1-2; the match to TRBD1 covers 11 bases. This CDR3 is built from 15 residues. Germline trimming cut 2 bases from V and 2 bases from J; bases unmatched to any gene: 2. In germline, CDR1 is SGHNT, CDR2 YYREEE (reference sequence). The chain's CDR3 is CASSFGTGGNYGYTF. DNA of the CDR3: TGTGCCAGCAGCTTCGGGACAGGGGGGAACTATGGCTACACCTTC.

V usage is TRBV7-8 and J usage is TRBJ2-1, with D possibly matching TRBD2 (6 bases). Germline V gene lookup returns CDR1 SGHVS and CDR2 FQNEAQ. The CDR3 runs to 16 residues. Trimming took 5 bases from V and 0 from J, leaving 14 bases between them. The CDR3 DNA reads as TGTGCCAGCAGCCTTTGGGGCGGGGCCTCCTACAATGAGCAGTTCTTC. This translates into CASSLWGGASYNEQFF.

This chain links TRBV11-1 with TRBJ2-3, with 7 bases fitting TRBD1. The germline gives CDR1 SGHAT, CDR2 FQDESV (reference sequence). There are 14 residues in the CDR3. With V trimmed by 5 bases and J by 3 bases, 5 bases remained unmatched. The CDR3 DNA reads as TGTGCCAGCAGCCCCGCGACAGGGACAGATACGCAGTATTTT. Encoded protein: CASSPATGTDTQYF.

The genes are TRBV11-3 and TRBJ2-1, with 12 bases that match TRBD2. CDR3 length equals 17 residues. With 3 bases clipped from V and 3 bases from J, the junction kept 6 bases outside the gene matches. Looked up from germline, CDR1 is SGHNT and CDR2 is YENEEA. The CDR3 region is CASSFSSGRDFYNEQFF. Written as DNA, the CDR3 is TGTGCCAGCAGCTTCTCTAGCGGGAGGGACTTCTACAATGAGCAGTTCTTC.

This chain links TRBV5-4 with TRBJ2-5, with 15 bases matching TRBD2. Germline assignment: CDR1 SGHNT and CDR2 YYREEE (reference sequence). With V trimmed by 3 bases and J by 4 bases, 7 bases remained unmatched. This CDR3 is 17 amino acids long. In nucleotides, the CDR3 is TGTGCCAGCAGCTCTCACCAGGGACTAGCGGGAGGAGAGACCCAGTACTTC. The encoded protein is CASSSHQGLAGGETQYF. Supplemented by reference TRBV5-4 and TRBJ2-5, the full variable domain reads ETGVTQSPTHLIKTRGQQVTLRCSSQSGHNTVSWYQQALGQGPQFIFQYYREEENGRGNFPPRFSGLQFPNYSSELNVNALELDDSALYLCASSSHQGLAGGETQYFGPGTRLLVL.

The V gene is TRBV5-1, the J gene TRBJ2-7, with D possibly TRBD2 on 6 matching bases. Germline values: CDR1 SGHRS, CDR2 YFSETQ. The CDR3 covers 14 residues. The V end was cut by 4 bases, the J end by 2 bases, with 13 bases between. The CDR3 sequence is CASSHGTLAYEQYF. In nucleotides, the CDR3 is TGCGCCAGCAGCCACGGGACTCTAGCCTACGAGCAGTACTTC.

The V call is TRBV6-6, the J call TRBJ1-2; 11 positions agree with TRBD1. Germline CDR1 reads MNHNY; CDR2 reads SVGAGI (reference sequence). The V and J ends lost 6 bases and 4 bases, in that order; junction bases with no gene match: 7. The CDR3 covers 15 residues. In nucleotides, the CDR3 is TGTGCCAGCAGACCGGGACAGGGGGAAGCCTATGGCTACACCTTC. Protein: CASRPGQGEAYGYTF.

The CDR3: CASTYTWDYEQYF. Written as DNA, the CDR3 is TGTGCCAGCACCTATACGTGGGACTACGAGCAGTACTTC. The chain couples TRBV2 to TRBJ2-7; D is ambiguous. CDR1 and CDR2 from the germline V gene are SNHLY and FYNNEI. V lost 7 bases to trimming and J lost 3 bases, with 13 bases between them. The CDR3 runs 13 residues.

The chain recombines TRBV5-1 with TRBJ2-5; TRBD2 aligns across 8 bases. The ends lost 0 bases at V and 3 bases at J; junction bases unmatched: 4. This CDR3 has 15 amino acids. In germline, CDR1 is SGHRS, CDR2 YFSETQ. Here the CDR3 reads CASSLGGTSEETQYF. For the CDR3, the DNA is TGCGCCAGCAGCTTGGGAGGGACTAGTGAAGAGACCCAGTACTTC.

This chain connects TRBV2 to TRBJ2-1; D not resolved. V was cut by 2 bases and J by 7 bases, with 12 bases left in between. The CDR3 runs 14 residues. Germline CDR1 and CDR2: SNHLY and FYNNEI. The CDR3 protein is CASSERSIPNEQFF. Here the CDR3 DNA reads TGTGCCAGCAGTGAAAGGTCGATACCTAATGAGCAGTTCTTC.

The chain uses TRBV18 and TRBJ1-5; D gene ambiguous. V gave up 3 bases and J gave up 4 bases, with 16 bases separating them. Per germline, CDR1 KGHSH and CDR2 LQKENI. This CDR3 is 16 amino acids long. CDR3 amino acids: CASSPSGRGRNQPQHF. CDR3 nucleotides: TGTGCCAGCTCACCGTCAGGTCGTGGGAGGAATCAGCCCCAGCATTTT.

For the CDR3, the DNA is TGTGCCAGCAGCCAAGATCGCGGGACAGGGGTCACAGATACGCAGTATTTT. This translates into CASSQDRGTGVTDTQYF. The V call is TRBV14, the J call TRBJ2-3; 10 nucleotides align to TRBD1. Germline lookup yields CDR1 SGHDN and CDR2 FVKESK. The CDR3 consists of 17 residues. Trimming cost V 0 bases and J 2 bases; bases outside gene matches: 5.

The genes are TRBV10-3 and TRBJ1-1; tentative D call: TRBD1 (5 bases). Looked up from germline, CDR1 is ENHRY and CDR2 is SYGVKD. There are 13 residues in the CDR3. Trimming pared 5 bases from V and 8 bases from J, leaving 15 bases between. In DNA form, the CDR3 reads TGTGCCATCAGTTCACAGTCAACAGGAGAAGCTTTCTTT. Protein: CAISSQSTGEAFF.

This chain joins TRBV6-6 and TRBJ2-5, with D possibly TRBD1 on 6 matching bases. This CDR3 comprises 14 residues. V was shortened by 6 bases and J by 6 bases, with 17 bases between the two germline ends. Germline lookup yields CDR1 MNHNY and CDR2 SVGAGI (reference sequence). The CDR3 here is CASSPEGVKKTQYF. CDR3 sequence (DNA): TGTGCCAGCAGCCCCGAGGGGGTGAAGAAGACCCAGTACTTC.

The CDR3 reads CASSYNTGELFF. The CDR3 DNA is TGTGCCAGCAGTTACAACACCGGGGAGCTGTTTTTT. The gene calls are TRBV6-5 and TRBJ2-2; D remains unclear. Germline CDR1 reads MNHEY; CDR2 reads SVGAGI. The V gene lost 2 bases and the J gene lost 2 bases, with 0 bases spanning the gap. The CDR3 consists of 12 residues.

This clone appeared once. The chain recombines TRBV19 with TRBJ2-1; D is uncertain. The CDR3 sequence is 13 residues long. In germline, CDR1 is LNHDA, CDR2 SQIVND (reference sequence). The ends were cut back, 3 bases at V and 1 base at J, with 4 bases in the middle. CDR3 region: CASSMDSYNEQFF. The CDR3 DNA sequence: TGTGCCAGTAGTATGGATTCCTACAATGAGCAGTTCTTC.

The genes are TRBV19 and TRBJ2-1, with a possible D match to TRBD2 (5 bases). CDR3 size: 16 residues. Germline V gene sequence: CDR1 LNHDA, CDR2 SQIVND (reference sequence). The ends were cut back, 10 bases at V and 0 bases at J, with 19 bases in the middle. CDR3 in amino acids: CATGKSSGSSYNEQFF. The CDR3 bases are TGTGCCACCGGTAAGTCATCGGGGAGCTCCTACAATGAGCAGTTCTTC.

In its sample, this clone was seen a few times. The CDR3 region has the DNA TGCGCCAGCAGCCCAAAGGTATTGAGCAGGGGAAGCTACGAGCAGTACTTC. This sequence encodes CASSPKVLSRGSYEQYF. The gene calls are TRBV4-3 and TRBJ2-7, with D perhaps TRBD1 (6 bases). V dropped 4 bases and J dropped 3 bases, with 22 bases sitting between them. This CDR3 region has 17 residues. Germline CDR1 reads LGHNA; CDR2 reads YSLEER.

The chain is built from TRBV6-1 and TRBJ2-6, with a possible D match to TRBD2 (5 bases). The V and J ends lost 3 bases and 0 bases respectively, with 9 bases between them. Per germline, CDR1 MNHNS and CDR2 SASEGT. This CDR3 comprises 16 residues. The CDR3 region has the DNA TGTGCCAGCAGTGAGAAGCGGAACTCTGGGGCCAACGTCCTGACTTTC. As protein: CASSEKRNSGANVLTF.

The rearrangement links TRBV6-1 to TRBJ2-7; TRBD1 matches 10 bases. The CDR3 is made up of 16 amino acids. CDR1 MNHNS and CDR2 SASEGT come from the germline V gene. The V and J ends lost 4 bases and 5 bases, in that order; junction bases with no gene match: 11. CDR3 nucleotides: TGTGCCAGCAGTGCAGTTCCGGGACAGGGGTCACACGAGCAGTACTTC. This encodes CASSAVPGQGSHEQYF.

CDR3 nucleotides: TGTGCCAGCAGCCCCGACAGGGAAACACACAATGAGCAGTTCTTC. Translated: CASSPDRETHNEQFF. The rearrangement joins TRBV6-6 to TRBJ2-1; the match to TRBD1 covers 7 bases. Looked up from germline, CDR1 is MNHNY and CDR2 is SVGAGI (reference sequence). With V trimmed by 6 bases and J by 5 bases, 10 bases remained unmatched. The CDR3 loop spans 15 amino acids.

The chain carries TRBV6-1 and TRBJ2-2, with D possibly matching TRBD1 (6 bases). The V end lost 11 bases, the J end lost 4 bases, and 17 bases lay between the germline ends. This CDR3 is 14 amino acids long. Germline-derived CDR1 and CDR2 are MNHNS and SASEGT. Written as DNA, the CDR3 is TGTGCCTCAACCAGGGGTAGTGTCACCGGGGAGCTGTTTTTT. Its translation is CASTRGSVTGELFF.

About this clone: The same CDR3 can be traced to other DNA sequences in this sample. The CDR3 DNA sequence: TGTGCCAGCAGCCCCGGCACAGATACGCAGTATTTT. Its translation: CASSPGTDTQYF. The rearrangement uses TRBV14 and TRBJ2-3; D is uncertain. The CDR3 runs 12 residues. Trimming took off 4 bases at V and 1 base at J, with 3 bases between the two ends. CDR1 and CDR2 from the germline V gene are SGHDN and FVKESK.

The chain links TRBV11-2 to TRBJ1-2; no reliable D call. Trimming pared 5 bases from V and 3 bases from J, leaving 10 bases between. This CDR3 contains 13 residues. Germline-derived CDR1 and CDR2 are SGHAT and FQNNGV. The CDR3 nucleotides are TGTGCCAGCAGCCAAACACCCGACTATGGCTACACCTTC. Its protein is CASSQTPDYGYTF.

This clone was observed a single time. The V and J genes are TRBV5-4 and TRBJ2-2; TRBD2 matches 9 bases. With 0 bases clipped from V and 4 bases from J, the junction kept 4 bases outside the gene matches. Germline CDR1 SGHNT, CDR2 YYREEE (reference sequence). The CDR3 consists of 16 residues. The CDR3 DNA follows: TGTGCCAGCAGCTTGGCGGCGGGAGGGGTCACCGGGGAGCTGTTTTTT. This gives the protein CASSLAAGGVTGELFF.

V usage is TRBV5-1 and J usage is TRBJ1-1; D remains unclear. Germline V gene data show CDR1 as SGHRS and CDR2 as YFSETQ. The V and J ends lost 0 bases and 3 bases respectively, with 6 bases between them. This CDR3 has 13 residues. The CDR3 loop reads CASSLEWDTEAFF. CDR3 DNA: TGCGCCAGCAGCTTGGAATGGGACACTGAAGCTTTCTTT.

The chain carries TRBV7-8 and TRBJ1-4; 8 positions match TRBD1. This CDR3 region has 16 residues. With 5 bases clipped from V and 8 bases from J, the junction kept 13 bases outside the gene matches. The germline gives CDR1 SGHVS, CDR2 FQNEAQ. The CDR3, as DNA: TGTGCCAGCAGCGCCCGAAGGACAGGGCTTGAGGAAAAACTGTTTTTT. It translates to CASSARRTGLEEKLFF.